At least ten counts were recorded for the clone carrying this T cell receptor (beta chain). Its antigen is currently unknown. As for time point: newly diagnosed GD, antithyroid drugs for less than 3 months. Extracted PBMC RNA gave rise to the TCR library. According to the study, TCR beta libraries were built with iRepertoire HTBI primers and CDR3-region Arm-PCR. One entry per CDR3 protein, called by TCRdb with MiXCR from the multiplex PCR reads. The sample lists 320,000 or so distinct CDR3 sequences, over 15% occurring once. The data were taken from a study of regulatory T cells in long-lasting Graves disease. About the study: Antithyroid drug exposure in newly diagnosed Graves' patients had lasted under 3 months. Study results and limitations: Limited sample numbers may have lowered accuracy. New patients shared roughly 960 public clonotypes, and persistent patients shared more, with about 2,500.

The sequencing used peripheral blood mononuclear cells (PBMCs), collected at new diagnosis, from a patient treated with antithyroid drugs. The TCR sequence derives from a female donor with Graves disease.

DNA for the CDR3: TGTGCCAGCAGTTTAGCGGCGGGGGGGAAGCAGTACTTC. Translating gives CASSLAAGGKQYF. The chain links TRBV12-3 or TRBV12-4 to TRBJ2-7; 9 bases are shared with TRBD2. This CDR3 spans 13 amino acids. Unmatched junction bases numbered 2, after V lost 0 bases and J lost 8 bases.